The text below deals with one T cell receptor beta chain. Antigen specificity is unknown. 60 Vbeta and 13 Jbeta primers were used in PCR. The data were produced by immunoSEQ multiplex PCR, yet TCRdb's version contains in-frame clones alone and is incomplete. The sample yields approximately 170,000 clones, approximately 75% seen once. Trimming stripped 3 bases from V and 5 bases from J, with 18 bases between. The CDR3 is 16 amino acids. Per the germline V gene, CDR1 is SGHTA and CDR2 is FQGNSA. The sample originates from a study of cytomegalovirus exposure and HLA in healthy donors. Study findings and constraints: Previously analyzed data showed that most TCR beta V segments were productive at a frequency of about 87% or about 30%.

V usage is TRBV7-2 and J usage is TRBJ2-3, with D perhaps matching TRBD2 (7 bases). Sample: PBMCs. This receptor was identified in a young man in good health and CMV-seropositive. In DNA form, the CDR3 reads TGTGCCAGCAGCTTTCTCTCGGGGGGCCGTGGAGATACGCAGTATTTT. This encodes CASSFLSGGRGDTQYF. Looking up the rest from reference TRBV7-2 and TRBJ2-3 gives the full variable domain: GAGVSQSPSNKVTEKGKDVELRCDPISGHTALYWYRQSLGQGLEFLIYFQGNSAPDKSGLPSDRFSAERTGGSVSTLTIQRTQQEDSAVYLCASSFLSGGRGDTQYFGPGTRLTVL.